This paragraph reports one T cell receptor (beta chain). The germline CDR1 and CDR2 sequences are SGHVS and FNYEAQ. V trimming: 5 bases; J trimming: 0 bases; junction bases outside the gene matches: 12. There are 18 residues in the CDR3. These data originate in a study of blood T cell repertoires in COVID-19. Across the whole study: Donors in the United States, Italy and Spain gave samples during acute or convalescent COVID-19. T cells, B-cell-depleted T cells, or PBMCs provided the cDNA or gDNA that served as material.

In the original processing: Amplification with reference gene primers provided the estimates of nucleated cell counts. Measured with immunoSEQ multiplex PCR; TCRdb has only the in-frame clones, and not every one. V and J calls and clone size are as listed in that table; D and trimming were resolved from the DNA. This table holds about 37,000 clones, roughly nine tenths found once. This TCR came from a human donor in a cohort sampled during active COVID-19. Source material: peripheral blood. The gene calls are TRBV7-6 and TRBJ1-3; TRBD1 agrees at 8 bases. CDR3 sequence: CASSAGTGQAYSGNTIYF. The CDR3 DNA is TGTGCCAGCAGCGCCGGGACAGGTCAGGCCTACTCTGGAAACACCATATATTTT.